This T cell receptor beta chain derives from a study of shared clonotypes between healthy human individuals. Whole-study results and caveats: Memory subsets had estimated richness that was generally smaller than that of naive subsets. Blood alone was sampled, and tissue repertoires likely differ.

TCRdb's copy holds only in-frame clones and misses some; the assay was immunoSEQ multiplex PCR. Here the sample spans about 2 million clones, roughly 94% being singletons. To note about this clone: No antigen is known for it.

CDR3 length: 16 residues. Germline trimming cut 1 base from V and 5 bases from J; bases unmatched to any gene: 6. Looked up from germline, CDR1 is SGHRS and CDR2 is YFSETQ. The donor population consisted of healthy HIV-negative adults with no recent acute infections or vaccinations. The specimen sequenced was naive CD4+ T cells sorted from blood. Subset reported: CD45RA+ positively selected. This chain joins TRBV5-1 and TRBJ2-2; 9 bases are a match to TRBD1. The sequence was collected from a man between 18 and 29 years old in good health. CDR3 region: CASSLLGQGQTGELFF. Here the CDR3 DNA reads TGCGCCAGCAGCTTGCTGGGACAGGGACAGACCGGGGAGCTGTTTTTT.